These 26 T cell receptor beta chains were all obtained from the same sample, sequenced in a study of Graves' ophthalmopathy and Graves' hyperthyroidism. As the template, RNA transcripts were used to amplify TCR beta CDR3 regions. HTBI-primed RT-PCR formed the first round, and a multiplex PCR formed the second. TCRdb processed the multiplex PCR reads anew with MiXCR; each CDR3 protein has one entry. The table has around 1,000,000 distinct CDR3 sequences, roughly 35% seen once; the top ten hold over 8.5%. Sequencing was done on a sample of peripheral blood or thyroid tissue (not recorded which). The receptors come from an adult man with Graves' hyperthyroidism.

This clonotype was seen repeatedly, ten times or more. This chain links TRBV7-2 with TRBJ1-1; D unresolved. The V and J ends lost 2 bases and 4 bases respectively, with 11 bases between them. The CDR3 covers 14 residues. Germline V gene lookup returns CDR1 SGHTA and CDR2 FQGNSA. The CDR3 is CASSLIKRRTEAFF. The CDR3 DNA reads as TGTGCCAGCAGCTTAATCAAGCGGCGCACTGAAGCTTTCTTT.

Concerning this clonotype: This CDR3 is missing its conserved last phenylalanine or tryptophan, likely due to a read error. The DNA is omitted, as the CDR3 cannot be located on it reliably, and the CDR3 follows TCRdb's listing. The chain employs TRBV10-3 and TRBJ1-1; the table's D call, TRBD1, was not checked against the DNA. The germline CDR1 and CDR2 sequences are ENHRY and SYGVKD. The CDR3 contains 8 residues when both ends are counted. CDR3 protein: CAISGAGT.

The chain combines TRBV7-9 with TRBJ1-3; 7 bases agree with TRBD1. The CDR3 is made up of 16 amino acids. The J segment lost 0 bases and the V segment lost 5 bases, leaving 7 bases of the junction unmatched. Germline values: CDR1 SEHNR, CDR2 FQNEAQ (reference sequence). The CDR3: CASSPQGISSGNTIYF. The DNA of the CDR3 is TGTGCCAGCAGCCCACAGGGGATTAGCTCTGGAAACACCATATATTTT.

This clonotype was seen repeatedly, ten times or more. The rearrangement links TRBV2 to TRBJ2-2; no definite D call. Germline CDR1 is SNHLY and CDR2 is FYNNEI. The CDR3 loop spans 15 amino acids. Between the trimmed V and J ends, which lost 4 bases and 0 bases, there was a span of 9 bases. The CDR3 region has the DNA TGTGCCAGCAGTGTCGTCCCACCGAACACCGGGGAGCTGTTTTTT. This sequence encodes CASSVVPPNTGELFF.

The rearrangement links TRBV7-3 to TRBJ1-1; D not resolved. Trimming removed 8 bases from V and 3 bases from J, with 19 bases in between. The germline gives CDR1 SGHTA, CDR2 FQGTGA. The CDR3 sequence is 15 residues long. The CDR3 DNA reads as TGTGCCAGCCGCAGCTTATCTAGCTCCTACACTGAAGCTTTCTTT. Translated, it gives CASRSLSSSYTEAFF.

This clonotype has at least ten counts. The CDR3 loop reads CASSLALATYEQYF. The CDR3 DNA is TGTGCCAGCAGCTTAGCGTTAGCCACCTACGAGCAGTACTTC. The gene calls are TRBV7-2 and TRBJ2-7; D uncertain. The length of the CDR3 is 14 residues. The germline gives CDR1 SGHTA, CDR2 FQGNSA. V lost 0 bases, J lost 2 bases, and 8 bases lay in between.

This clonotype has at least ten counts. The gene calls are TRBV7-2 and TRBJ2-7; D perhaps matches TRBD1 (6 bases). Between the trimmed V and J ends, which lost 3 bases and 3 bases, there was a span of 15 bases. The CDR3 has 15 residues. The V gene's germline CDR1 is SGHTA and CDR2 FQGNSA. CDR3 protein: CASSFIRDNFYEQYF. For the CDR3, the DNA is TGTGCCAGCAGCTTCATCCGGGACAACTTCTACGAGCAGTACTTC. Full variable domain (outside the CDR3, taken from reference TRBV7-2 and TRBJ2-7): GAGVSQSPSNKVTEKGKDVELRCDPISGHTALYWYRQSLGQGLEFLIYFQGNSAPDKSGLPSDRFSAERTGGSVSTLTIQRTQQEDSAVYLCASSFIRDNFYEQYFGPGTRLTVT.

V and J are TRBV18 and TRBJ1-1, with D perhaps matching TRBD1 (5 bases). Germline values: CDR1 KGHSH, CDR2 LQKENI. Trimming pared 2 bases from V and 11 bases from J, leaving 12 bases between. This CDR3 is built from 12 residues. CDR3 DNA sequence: TGTGCCAGCTCACCAGGCAGGGAGTGGGCTTTCTTT. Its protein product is CASSPGREWAFF.

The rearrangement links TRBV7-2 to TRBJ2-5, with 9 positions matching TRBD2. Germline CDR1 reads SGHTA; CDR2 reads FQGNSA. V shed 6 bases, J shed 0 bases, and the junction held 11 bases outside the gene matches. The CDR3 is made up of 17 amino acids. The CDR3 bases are TGTGCCAGCAGTTACCGACTTTTAGCGGGAGACCAAGAGACCCAGTACTTC. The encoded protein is CASSYRLLAGDQETQYF.

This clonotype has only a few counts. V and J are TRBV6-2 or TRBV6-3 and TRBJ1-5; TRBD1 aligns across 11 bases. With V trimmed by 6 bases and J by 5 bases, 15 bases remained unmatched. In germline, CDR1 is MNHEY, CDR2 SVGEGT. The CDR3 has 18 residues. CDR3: CASSHSGSDRGRHQPQHF. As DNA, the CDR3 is TGTGCCAGCAGCCACTCGGGGTCGGACAGGGGGCGTCATCAGCCCCAGCATTTT.

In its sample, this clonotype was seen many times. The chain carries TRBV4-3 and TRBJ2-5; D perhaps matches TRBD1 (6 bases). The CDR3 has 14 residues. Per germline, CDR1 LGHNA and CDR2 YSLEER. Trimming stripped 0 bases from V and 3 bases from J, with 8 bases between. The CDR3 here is CASSQEYREETQYF. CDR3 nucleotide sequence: TGCGCCAGCAGCCAAGAGTACAGGGAAGAGACCCAGTACTTC.

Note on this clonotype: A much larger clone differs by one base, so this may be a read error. CDR3 coding DNA: TGCAGTGCTAGAAAGACTTTCTACGAGCAGTACTTC. Translation: CSARKTFYEQYF. The V and J genes are TRBV20-1 and TRBJ2-7; D is unresolved. The V end lost 2 bases, the J end lost 3 bases, and 8 bases lay between the germline ends. The length of the CDR3 is 12 residues. Germline V gene data show CDR1 as DFQATT and CDR2 as SNEGSKA (reference sequence).

The CDR3 DNA follows: TGCAGTGCTAGCCCACCAATACGGACAGGGAGAACTGAAGCTTTCTTT. Translating it yields CSASPPIRTGRTEAFF. V is TRBV20-1 and J is TRBJ1-1; 8 positions match TRBD1. Germline lookup yields CDR1 DFQATT and CDR2 SNEGSKA (reference sequence). The CDR3 has 16 residues. The ends lost 3 bases at V and 5 bases at J; junction bases unmatched: 14.

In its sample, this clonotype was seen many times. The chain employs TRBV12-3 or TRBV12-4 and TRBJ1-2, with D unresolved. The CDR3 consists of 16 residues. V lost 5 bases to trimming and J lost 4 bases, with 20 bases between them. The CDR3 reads CASSPDRIGPLYGYTF. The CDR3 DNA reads TGTGCCAGCAGTCCAGACCGCATCGGACCCCTCTATGGCTACACCTTC.

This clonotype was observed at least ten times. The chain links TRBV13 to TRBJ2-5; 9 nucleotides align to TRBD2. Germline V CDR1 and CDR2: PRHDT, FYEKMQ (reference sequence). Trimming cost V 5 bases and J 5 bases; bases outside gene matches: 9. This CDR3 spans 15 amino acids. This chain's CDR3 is CASSPRAGGRETQYF. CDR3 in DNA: TGTGCCAGCAGCCCTCGGGCGGGGGGGCGCGAGACCCAGTACTTC.

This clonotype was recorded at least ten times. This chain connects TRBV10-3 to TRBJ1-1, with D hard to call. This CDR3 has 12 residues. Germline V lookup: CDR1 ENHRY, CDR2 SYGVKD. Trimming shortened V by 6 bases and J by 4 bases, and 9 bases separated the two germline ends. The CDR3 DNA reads TGTGCCATCAGCGGGCAGACCACTGAAGCTTTCTTT. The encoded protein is CAISGQTTEAFF.

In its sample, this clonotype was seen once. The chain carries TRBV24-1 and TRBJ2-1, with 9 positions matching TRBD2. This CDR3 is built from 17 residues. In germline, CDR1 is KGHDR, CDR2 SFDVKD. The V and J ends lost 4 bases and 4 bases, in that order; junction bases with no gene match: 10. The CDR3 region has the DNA TGTGCCACCAGTGACCGGGCCAGCGGGAGGCCTTACAATGAGCAGTTCTTC. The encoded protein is CATSDRASGRPYNEQFF.

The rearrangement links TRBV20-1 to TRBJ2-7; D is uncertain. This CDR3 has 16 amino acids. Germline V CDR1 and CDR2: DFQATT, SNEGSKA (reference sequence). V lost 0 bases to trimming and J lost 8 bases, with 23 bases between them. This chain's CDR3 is CSARDRQVLDQPQQYF. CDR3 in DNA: TGCAGTGCTAGAGATCGGCAGGTTTTGGATCAGCCCCAGCAGTACTTC.

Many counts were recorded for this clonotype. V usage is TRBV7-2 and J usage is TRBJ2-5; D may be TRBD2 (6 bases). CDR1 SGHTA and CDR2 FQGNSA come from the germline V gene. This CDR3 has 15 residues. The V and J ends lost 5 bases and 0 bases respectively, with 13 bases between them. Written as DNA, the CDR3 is TGTGCCAGCAGCCAGACCGGGGGTGACCAAGAGACCCAGTACTTC. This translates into CASSQTGGDQETQYF.

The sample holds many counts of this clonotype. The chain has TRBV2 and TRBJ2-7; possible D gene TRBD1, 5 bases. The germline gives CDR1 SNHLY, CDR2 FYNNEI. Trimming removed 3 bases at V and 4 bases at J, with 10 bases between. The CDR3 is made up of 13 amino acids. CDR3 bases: TGTGCCAGCAGTGATGAGACAGCATACGAGCAGTACTTC. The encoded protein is CASSDETAYEQYF.

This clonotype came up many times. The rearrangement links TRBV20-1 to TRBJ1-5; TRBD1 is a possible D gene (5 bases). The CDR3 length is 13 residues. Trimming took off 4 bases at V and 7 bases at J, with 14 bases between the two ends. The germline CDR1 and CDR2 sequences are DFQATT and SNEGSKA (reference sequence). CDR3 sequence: CSAIGHGYQPQHF. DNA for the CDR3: TGCAGTGCTATCGGACACGGATACCAGCCCCAGCATTTT.

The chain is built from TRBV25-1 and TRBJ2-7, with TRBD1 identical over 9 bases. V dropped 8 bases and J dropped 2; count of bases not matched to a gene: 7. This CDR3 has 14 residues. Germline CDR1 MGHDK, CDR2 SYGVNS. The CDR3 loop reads CASPGTGTTYEQYF. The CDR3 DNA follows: TGTGCCAGCCCCGGGACAGGGACAACCTACGAGCAGTACTTC.

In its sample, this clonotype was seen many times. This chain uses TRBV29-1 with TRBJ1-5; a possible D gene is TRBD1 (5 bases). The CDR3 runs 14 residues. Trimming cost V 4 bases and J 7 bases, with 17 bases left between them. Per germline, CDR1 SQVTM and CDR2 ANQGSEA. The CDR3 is CSVAEGTLGQPQHF. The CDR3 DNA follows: TGCAGCGTTGCTGAGGGGACCCTAGGGCAGCCCCAGCATTTT.

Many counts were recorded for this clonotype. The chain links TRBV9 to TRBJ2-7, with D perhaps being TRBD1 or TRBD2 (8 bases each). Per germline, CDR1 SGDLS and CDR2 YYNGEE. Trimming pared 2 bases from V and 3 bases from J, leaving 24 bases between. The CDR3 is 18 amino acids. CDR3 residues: CASSVGPGGTGPNYEQYF. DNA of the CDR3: TGTGCCAGCAGCGTGGGACCGGGGGGGACAGGTCCCAACTACGAGCAGTACTTC. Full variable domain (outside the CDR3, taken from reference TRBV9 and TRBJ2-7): DSGVTQTPKHLITATGQRVTLRCSPRSGDLSVYWYQQSLDQGLQFLIQYYNGEERAKGNILERFSAQQFPDLHSELNLSSLELGDSALYFCASSVGPGGTGPNYEQYFGPGTRLTVT.

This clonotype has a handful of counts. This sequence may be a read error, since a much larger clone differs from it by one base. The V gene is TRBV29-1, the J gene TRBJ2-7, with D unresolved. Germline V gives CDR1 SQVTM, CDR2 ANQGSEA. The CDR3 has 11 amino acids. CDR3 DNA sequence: TGCAGCGTTGACACCTCCTACGGGCAGTACTTC. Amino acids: CSVDTSYGQYF.

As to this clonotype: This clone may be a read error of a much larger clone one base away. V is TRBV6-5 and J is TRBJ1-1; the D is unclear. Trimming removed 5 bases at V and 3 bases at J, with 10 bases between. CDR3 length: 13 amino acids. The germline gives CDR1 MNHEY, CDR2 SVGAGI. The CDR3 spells CASSHQRYTEAFF. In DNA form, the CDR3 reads TGTGCCAGCAGTCACCAACGGTACACTGAAGCTTTCTTT.